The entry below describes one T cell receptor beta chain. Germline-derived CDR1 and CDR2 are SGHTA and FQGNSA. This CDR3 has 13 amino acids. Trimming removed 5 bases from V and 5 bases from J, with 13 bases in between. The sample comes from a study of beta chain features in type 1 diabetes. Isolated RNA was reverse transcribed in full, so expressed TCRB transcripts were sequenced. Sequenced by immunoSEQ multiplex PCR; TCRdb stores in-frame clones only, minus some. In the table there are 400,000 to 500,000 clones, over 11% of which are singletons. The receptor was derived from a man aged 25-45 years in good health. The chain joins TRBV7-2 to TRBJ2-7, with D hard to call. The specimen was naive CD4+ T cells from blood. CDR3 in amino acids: CASSTTLVHEQYF. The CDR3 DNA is TGTGCCAGCAGCACAACTCTCGTCCACGAGCAGTACTTC.